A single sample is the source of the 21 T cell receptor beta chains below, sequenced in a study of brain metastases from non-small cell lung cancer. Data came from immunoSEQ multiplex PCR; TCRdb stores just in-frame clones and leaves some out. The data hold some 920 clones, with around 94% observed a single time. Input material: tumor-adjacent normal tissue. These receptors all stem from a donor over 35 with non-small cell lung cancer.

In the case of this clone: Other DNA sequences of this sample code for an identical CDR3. CDR3 sequence reads: CAWSVGYGNTIYF. The CDR3 DNA sequence: TGTGCCTGGAGTGTAGGGTACGGAAACACCATATATTTT. V gene TRBV30 combines with J gene TRBJ1-3; no firm D call. The V gene lost 0 bases and the J gene lost 4 bases, with 7 bases spanning the gap. The CDR3 is 13 amino acids. From germline, CDR1 is GTSNPN and CDR2 SVGIG (reference sequence).

CDR3 sequence (DNA): TGCAGCGTTGCAATGAACACTGAAGCTTTCTTT. Its protein product is CSVAMNTEAFF. The genes are TRBV29-1 and TRBJ1-1; D is undetermined. V was trimmed by 4 bases and J by 0 bases, leaving 3 bases between them. This CDR3 is built from 11 residues. Germline CDR1 is SQVTM and CDR2 is ANQGSEA.

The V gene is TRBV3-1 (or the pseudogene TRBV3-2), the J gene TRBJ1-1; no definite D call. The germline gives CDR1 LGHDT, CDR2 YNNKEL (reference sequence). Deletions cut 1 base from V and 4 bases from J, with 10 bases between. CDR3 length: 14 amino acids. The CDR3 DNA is TGTGCCAGCAGCCAAGTAATGGGGAGCACTGAAGCTTTCTTT. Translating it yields CASSQVMGSTEAFF.

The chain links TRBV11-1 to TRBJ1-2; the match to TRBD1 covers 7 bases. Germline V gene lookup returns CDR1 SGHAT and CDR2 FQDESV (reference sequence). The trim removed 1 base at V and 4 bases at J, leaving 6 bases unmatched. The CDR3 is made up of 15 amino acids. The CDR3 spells CASSLGGRDSYGYTF. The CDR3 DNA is TGTGCCAGCAGCTTAGGAGGCCGGGACAGCTATGGCTACACCTTC.

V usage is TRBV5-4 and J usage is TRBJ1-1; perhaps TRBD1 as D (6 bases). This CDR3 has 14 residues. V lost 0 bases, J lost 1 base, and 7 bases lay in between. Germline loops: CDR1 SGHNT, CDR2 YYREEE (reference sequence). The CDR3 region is CASSLDRANTEAFF. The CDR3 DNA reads TGTGCCAGCAGCTTGGACAGGGCGAACACTGAAGCTTTCTTT.

This CDR3 is CASSLHGGSAFF. The CDR3 nucleotides are TGTGCCAGCAGCCTACACGGGGGCTCAGCTTTCTTT. The rearrangement joins TRBV7-8 to TRBJ1-1; TRBD1 is a possible D gene (6 bases). Trimming removed 5 bases at V and 10 bases at J, with 14 bases between. CDR3 length: 12 residues. Germline assignment: CDR1 SGHVS and CDR2 FQNEAQ.

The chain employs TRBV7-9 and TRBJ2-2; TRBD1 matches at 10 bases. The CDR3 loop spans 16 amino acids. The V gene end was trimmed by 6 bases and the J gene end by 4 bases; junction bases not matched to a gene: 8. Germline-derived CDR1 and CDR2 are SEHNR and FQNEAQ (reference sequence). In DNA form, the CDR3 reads TGTGCCAGCAGGTCCCCGGGACAGGGGCGCACCGGGGAGCTGTTTTTT. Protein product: CASRSPGQGRTGELFF.

CDR3 coding DNA: TGTGCCAGTAATAAAATATCGGAAGCTGAAGCTTTCTTT. Translation gives CASNKISEAEAFF. The chain employs TRBV19 and TRBJ1-1; D is uncertain. The length of the CDR3 is 13 residues. Deletions cut 7 bases from V and 6 bases from J, with 15 bases between. CDR1 and CDR2 (germline): LNHDA, SQIVND (reference sequence). The complete variable domain, with remaining parts taken from reference TRBV19 and TRBJ1-1, reads DGGITQSPKYLFRKEGQNVTLSCEQNLNHDAMYWYRQDPGQGLRLIYYSQIVNDFQKGDIAEGYSVSREKKESFPLTVTSAQKNPTAFYLCASNKISEAEAFFGQGTRLTVV.

CDR3 sequence (DNA): TGTGCCAGCAGCCGGGCTAGCGGGGACAATGAGCAGTTCTTC. It is translated as CASSRASGDNEQFF. The rearrangement joins TRBV7-8 to TRBJ2-1, with 9 nucleotides matching TRBD2. CDR1 and CDR2 from the germline V gene are SGHVS and FQNEAQ. V was pared by 5 bases and J by 5 bases, with 4 bases of the junction left unmatched. This CDR3 contains 14 residues.

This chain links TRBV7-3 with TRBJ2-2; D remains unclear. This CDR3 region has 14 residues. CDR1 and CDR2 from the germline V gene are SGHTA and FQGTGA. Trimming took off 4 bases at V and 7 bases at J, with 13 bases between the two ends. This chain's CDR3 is CASSSSVVSGELFF. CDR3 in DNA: TGTGCCAGCAGCTCCTCAGTAGTGAGCGGGGAGCTGTTTTTT.

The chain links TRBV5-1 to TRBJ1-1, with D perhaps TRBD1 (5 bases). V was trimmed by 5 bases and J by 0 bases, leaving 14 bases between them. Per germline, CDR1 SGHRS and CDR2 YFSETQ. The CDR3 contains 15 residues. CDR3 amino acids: CASSTGDNLNTEAFF. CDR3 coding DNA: TGCGCCAGCAGTACAGGAGACAACCTGAACACTGAAGCTTTCTTT.

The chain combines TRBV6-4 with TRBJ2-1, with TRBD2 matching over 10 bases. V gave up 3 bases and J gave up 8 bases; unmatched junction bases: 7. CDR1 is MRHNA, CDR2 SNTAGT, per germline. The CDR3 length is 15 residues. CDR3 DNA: TGTGCCAGCAGTGAAAGGAGCGGGGGGGCGGATGAGCAGTTCTTC. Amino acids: CASSERSGGADEQFF.

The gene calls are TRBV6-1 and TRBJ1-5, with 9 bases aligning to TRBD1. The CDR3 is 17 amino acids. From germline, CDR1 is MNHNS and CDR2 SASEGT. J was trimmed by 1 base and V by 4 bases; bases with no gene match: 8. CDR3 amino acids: CASSGSGTGTSNQPQHF. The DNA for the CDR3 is TGTGCCAGCAGTGGGTCCGGGACAGGGACGAGCAATCAGCCCCAGCATTTT.

CDR3 in amino acids: CASSYPGPYTEAFF. CDR3 DNA sequence: TGTGCCAGCAGTTACCCCGGGCCGTACACTGAAGCTTTCTTT. The chain carries TRBV6-5 and TRBJ1-1; D is unresolved. Germline assignment: CDR1 MNHEY and CDR2 SVGAGI. V lost 2 bases, J lost 3 bases, and 10 bases lay in between. This CDR3 has 14 residues.

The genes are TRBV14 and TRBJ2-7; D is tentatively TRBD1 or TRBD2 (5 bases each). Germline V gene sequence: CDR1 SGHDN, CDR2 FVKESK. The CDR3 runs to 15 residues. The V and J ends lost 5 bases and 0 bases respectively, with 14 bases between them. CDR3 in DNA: TGTGCCAGCAGCAACCTGGGGGACCCCTCCTACGAGCAGTACTTC. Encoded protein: CASSNLGDPSYEQYF.

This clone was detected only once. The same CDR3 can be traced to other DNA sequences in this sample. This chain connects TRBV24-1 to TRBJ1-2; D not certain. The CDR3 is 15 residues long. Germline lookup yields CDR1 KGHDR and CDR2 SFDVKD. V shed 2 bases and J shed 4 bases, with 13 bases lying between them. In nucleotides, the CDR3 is TGTGCCACCAGTGATTCCGGAACGGTGGGCTATGGCTACACCTTC. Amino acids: CATSDSGTVGYGYTF.

This CDR3 reads CASSRRVLGTSGNTIYF. As DNA, the CDR3 is TGTGCCAGCAGCCGAAGGGTCCTCGGAACCTCTGGAAACACCATATATTTT. The rearrangement uses TRBV7-8 and TRBJ1-3, with D uncertain. In germline, CDR1 is SGHVS, CDR2 FQNEAQ. The CDR3 runs 17 residues. Trimming took 5 bases from V and 0 from J, leaving 17 bases between them.

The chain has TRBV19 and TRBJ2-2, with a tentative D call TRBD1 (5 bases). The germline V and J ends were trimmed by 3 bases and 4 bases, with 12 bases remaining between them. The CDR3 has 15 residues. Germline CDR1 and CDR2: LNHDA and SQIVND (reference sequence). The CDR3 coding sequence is TGTGCCAGTAGTATCCCCCAGGGTTCCACCGGGGAGCTGTTTTTT. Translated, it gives CASSIPQGSTGELFF. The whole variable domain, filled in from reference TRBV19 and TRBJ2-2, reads DGGITQSPKYLFRKEGQNVTLSCEQNLNHDAMYWYRQDPGQGLRLIYYSQIVNDFQKGDIAEGYSVSREKKESFPLTVTSAQKNPTAFYLCASSIPQGSTGELFFGEGSRLTVL.

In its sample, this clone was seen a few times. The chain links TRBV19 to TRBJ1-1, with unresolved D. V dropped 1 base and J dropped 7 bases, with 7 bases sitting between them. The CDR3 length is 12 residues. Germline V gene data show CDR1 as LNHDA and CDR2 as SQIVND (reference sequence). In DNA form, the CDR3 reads TGTGCCAGTAGTATAGGAGGCCTTGAAGCTTTCTTT. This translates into CASSIGGLEAFF.

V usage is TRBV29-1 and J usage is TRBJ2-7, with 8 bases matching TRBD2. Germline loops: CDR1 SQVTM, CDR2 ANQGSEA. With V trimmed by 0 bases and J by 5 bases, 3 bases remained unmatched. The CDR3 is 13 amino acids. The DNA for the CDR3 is TGCAGCGTTGAAGACGGGGGGGCCAACGAGCAGTACTTC. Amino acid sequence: CSVEDGGANEQYF.

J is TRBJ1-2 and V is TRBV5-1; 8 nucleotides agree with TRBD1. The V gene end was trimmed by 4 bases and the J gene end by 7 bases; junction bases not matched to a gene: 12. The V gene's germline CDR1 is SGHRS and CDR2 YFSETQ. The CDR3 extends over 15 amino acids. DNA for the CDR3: TGCGCCAGCAGCGAGGACAGGGCAGAAGTTAGTGGCTACACCTTC. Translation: CASSEDRAEVSGYTF.